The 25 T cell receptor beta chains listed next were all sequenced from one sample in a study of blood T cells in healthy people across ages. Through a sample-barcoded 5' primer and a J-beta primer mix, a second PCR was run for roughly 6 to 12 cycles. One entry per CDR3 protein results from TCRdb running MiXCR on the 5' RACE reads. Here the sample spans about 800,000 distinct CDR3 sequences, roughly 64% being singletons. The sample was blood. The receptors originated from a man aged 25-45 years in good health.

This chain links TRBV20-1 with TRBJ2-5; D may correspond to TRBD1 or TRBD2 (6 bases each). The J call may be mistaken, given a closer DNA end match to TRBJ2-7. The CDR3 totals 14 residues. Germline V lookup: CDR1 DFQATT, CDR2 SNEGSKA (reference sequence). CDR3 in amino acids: CSASRGTNIYEQYF. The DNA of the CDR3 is TGCAGTGCTAGTCGCGGGACAAATATCTACGAGCAGTACTTC.

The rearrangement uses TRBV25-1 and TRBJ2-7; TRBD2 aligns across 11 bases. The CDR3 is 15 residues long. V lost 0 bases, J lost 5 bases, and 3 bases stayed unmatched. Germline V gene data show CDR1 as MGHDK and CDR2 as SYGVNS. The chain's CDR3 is CASSEYSLAGDEQYF. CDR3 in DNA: TGTGCCAGCAGTGAATATTCACTAGCGGGAGACGAGCAGTACTTC.

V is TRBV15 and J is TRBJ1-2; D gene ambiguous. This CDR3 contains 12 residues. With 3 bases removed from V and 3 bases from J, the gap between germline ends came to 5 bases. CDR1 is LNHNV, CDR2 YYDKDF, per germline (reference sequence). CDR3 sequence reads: CATSSSHYGYTF. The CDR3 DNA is TGTGCCACCAGCAGCTCCCACTATGGCTACACCTTC.

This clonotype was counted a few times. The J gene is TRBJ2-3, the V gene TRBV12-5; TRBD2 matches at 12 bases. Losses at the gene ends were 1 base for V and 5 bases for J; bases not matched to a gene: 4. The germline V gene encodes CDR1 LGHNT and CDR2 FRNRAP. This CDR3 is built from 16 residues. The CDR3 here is CASGLALAGGRDTQYF. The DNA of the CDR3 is TGTGCTAGTGGTTTGGCCCTAGCGGGAGGGCGAGATACGCAGTATTTT.

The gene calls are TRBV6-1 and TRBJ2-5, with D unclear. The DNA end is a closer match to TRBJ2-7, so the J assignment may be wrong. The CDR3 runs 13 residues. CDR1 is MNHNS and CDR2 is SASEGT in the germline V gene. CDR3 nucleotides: TGTGCCAGCAGTGAAGAACAGCCCAACGAGCAGTACTTC. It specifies CASSEEQPNEQYF.

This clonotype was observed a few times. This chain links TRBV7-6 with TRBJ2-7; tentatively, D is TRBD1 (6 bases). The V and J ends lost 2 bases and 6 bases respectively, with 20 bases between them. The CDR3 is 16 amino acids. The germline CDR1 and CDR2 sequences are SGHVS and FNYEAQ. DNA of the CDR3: TGTGCCAGCAGCTTACGTGGACAGCGAGGGCTGGGCGAGCAGTACTTC. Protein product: CASSLRGQRGLGEQYF.

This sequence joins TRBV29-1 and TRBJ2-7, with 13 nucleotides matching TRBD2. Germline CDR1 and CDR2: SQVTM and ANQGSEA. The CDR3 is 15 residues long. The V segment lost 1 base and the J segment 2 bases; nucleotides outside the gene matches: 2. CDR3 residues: CSVEALAGGTYEQYF. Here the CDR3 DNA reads TGCAGCGTTGAAGCACTAGCGGGAGGGACCTACGAGCAGTACTTC.

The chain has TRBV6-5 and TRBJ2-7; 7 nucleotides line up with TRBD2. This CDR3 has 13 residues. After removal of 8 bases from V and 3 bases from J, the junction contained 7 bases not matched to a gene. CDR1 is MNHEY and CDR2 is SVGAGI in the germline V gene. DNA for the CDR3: TGTGCCAGCCGTCGGGGGGTTGGCTACGAGCAGTACTTC. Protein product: CASRRGVGYEQYF.

DNA of the CDR3: TGTGCCAGCAGCGGAAGGACAGGGAAATCATCCTACGAGCAGTACTTC. Amino acid sequence: CASSGRTGKSSYEQYF. The chain is built from TRBV11-1 and TRBJ2-4; 8 bases line up with TRBD1. The J call may be wrong; the DNA end is better matched by TRBJ2-7. Germline lookup yields CDR1 SGHAT and CDR2 FQDESV (reference sequence). The CDR3 extends over 16 amino acids.

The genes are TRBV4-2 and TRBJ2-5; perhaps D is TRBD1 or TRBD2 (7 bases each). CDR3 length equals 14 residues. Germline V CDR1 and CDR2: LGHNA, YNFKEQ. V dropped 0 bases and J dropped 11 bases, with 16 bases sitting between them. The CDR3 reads CASSQETGRGIQYF. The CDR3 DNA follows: TGTGCCAGCAGCCAAGAGACAGGGAGGGGAATTCAGTACTTC.

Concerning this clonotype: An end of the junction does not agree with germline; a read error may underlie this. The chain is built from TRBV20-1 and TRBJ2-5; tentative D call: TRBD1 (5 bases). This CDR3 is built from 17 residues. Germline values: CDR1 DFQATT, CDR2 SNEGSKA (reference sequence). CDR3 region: CSVRDPRTSVLQETQYF. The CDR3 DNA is TGCAGTGTTAGAGATCCGAGGACATCAGTCCTCCAAGAGACCCAGTACTTC.

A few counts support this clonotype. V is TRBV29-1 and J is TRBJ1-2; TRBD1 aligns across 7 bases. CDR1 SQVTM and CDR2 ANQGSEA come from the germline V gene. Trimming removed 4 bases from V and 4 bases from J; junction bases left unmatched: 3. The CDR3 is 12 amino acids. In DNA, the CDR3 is TGCAGCGTTGGGCAGGGGGGCTATGGCTACACCTTC. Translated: CSVGQGGYGYTF.

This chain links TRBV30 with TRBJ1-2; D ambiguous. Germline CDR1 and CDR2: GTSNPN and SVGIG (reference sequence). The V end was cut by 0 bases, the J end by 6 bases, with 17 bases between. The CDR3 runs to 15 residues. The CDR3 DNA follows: TGTGCCTGGAGTGTACTAGGAGGCCGCGGGGATGGCTACACCTTC. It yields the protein CAWSVLGGRGDGYTF.

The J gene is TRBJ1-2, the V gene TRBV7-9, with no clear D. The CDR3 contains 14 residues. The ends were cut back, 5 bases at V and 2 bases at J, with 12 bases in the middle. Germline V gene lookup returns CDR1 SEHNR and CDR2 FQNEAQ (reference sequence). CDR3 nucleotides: TGTGCCAGCAGCCGATCGTCAACGAACTATGGCTACACCTTC. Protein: CASSRSSTNYGYTF.

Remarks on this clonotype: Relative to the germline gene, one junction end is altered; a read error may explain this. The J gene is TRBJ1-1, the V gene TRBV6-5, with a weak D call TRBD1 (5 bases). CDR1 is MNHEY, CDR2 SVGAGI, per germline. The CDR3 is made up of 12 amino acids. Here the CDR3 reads CASGYPKGEAFF. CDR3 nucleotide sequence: TGTGCCAGCGGTTACCCGAAGGGGGAAGCTTTCTTT.

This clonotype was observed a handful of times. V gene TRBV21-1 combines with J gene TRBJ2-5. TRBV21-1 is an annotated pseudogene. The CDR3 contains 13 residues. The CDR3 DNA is TGTGCCAGCAAAAAACATGTTGGAGAGACCCAGTACTTC. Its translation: CASKKHVGETQYF.

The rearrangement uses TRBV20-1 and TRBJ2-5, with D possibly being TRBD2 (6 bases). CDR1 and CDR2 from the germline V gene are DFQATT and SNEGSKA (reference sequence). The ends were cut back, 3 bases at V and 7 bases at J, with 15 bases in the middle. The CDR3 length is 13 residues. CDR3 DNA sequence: TGCAGTGCTAGCAGAGCGGCCGGGGGGACCCAGTACTTC. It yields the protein CSASRAAGGTQYF.

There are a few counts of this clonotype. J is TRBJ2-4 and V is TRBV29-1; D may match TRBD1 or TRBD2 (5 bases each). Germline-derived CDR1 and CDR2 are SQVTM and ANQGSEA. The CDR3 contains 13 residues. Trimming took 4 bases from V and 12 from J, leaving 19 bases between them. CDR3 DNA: TGCAGCGTTGGGGGGAGAGACGAGGGGCGTCAGTACTTC. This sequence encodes CSVGGRDEGRQYF.

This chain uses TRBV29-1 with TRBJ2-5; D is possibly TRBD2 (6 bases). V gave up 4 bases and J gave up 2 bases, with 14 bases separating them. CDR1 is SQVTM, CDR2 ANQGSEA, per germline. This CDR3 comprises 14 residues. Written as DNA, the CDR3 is TGCAGCGTTGTAGGCGGGATCACACAAGAGACCCAGTACTTC. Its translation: CSVVGGITQETQYF.

CDR3 nucleotide sequence: TGTGCCAGCAGCTTGAGGTCGCGGGGGGGCGGCAATGAGCAGTTCTTC. Protein sequence: CASSLRSRGGGNEQFF. The chain joins TRBV11-2 to TRBJ2-1; 9 positions agree with TRBD2. CDR1 SGHAT and CDR2 FQNNGV come from the germline V gene. This CDR3 region has 16 residues. Losses at the gene ends were 3 bases for V and 6 bases for J; bases not matched to a gene: 9.

CDR3 in amino acids: CASSRSPYEQYF. The CDR3 region has the DNA TGTGCCAGCAGTCGCTCGCCCTACGAGCAGTACTTC. The J gene is TRBJ2-7, the V gene TRBV6-5; D unresolved. The CDR3 contains 12 residues. The V end lost 5 bases, the J end lost 2 bases, and 7 bases lay between the germline ends. Germline V gives CDR1 MNHEY, CDR2 SVGAGI.

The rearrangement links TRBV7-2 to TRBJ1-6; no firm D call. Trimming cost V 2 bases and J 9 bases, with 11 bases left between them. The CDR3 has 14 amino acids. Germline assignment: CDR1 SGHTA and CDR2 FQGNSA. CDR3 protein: CASSLNRGSSPLHF. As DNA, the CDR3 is TGTGCCAGCAGCTTAAACAGAGGATCTTCACCCCTCCACTTT.

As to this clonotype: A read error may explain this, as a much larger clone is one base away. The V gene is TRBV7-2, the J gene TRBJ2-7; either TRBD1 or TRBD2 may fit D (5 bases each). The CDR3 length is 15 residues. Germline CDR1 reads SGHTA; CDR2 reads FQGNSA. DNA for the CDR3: TGTGCCAGCAGCCCCCTGAGGGGACGCTCCTACGGGCAGTACTTC. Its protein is CASSPLRGRSYGQYF.

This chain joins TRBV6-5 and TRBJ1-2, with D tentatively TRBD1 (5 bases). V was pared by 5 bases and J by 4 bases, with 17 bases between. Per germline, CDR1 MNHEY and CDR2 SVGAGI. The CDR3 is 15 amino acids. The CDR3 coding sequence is TGTGCCAGCAGTGGATTGACTGGGGGGACCTATGGCTACACCTTC. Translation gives CASSGLTGGTYGYTF.

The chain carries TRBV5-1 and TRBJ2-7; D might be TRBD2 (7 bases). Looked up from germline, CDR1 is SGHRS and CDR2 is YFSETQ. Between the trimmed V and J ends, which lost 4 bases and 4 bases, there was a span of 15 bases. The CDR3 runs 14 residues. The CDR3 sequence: CASSGGAQGYEQYF. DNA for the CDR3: TGCGCCAGCAGCGGGGGGGCCCAGGGGTACGAGCAGTACTTC.